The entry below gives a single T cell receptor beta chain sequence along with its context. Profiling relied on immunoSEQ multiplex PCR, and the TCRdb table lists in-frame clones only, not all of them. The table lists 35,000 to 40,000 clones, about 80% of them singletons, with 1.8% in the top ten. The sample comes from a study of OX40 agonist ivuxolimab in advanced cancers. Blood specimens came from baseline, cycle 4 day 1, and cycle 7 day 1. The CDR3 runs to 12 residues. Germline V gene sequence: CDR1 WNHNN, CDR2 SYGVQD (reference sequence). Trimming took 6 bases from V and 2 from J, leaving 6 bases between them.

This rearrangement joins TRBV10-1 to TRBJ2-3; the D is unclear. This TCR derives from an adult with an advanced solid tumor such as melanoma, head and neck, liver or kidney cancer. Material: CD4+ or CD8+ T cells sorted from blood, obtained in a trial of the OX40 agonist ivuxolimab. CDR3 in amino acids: CASSGSTDTQYF. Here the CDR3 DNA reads TGCGCCAGCAGCGGGTCCACAGATACGCAGTATTTT.